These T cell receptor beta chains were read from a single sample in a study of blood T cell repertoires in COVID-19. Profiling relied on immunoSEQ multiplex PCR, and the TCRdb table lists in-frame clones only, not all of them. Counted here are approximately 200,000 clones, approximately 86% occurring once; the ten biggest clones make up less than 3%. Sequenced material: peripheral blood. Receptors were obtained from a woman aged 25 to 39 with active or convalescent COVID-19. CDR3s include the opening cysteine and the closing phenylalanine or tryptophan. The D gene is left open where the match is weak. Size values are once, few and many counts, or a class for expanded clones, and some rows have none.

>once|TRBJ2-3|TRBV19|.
CASSKYREAASTDTQYF
TGTGCCAGTAGTAAATACCGGGAAGCGGCAAGCACAGATACGCAGTATTTT
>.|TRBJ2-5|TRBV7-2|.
CASIGLPQETQYF
TGTGCCAGCATAGGACTTCCCCAAGAGACCCAGTACTTC
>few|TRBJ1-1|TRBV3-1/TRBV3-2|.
CASSQGGYGNTEAFF
TGTGCCAGCAGCCAAGGAGGATACGGGAACACTGAAGCTTTCTTT
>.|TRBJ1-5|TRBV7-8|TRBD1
CASSLLDRANQPQHF
TGTGCCAGCAGCCTCTTGGACAGGGCTAATCAGCCCCAGCATTTT
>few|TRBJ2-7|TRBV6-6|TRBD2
CASSLSGSSYEQYF
TGTGCCAGCAGCCTTAGCGGGAGCTCCTACGAGCAGTACTTC
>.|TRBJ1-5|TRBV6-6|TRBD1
CASKTGEQPQHF
TGTGCCAGCAAGACAGGGGAGCAGCCCCAGCATTTT
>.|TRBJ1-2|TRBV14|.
CASSQEINYGYTF
TGTGCCAGCAGCCAAGAAATAAACTATGGCTACACCTTC
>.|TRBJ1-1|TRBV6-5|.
CASSYSPGLETEAFF
TGTGCCAGCAGTTACTCACCAGGGTTAGAAACTGAAGCTTTCTTT
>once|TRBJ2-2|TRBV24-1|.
CATSDQANTGELFF
TGTGCCACCAGTGACCAGGCAAACACCGGGGAGCTGTTTTTT
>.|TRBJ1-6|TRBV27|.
CASSLSANSPLHF
TGTGCCAGCAGTTTATCTGCGAATTCACCCCTCCACTTT
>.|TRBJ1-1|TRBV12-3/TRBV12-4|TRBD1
CASSFSRDREAFF
TGTGCCAGCAGTTTCTCTCGGGACAGGGAAGCTTTCTTT
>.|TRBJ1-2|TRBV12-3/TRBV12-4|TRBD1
CASSLDRVGGYTF
TGTGCCAGCAGTTTGGACAGGGTGGGTGGCTACACCTTC
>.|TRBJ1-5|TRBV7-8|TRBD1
CASSLDRTGGTHF
TGTGCCAGCAGCTTAGATAGGACAGGGGGAACTCATTTT
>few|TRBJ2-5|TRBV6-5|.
CASSSRGGIETQYF
TGTGCCAGCAGTTCACGGGGTGGGATAGAGACCCAGTACTTC
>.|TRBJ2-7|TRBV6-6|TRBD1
CASSSPDRGPEQYF
TGTGCCAGCAGTTCGCCGGACAGGGGGCCCGAGCAGTACTTC
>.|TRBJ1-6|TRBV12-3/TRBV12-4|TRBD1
CASSGQGDSPLHF
TGTGCCAGCAGTGGACAGGGTGATTCACCCCTCCACTTT
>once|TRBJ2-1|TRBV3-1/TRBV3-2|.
CASSQAGLVVLHEQFF
TGTGCCAGCAGCCAAGCGGGTCTAGTGGTCCTTCATGAGCAGTTCTTC
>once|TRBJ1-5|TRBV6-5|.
CASRPPGERNQPQHF
TGTGCCAGCAGGCCCCCAGGGGAAAGGAATCAGCCCCAGCATTTT
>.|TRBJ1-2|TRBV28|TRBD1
CASSLGQRSYTF
TGTGCCAGCAGTTTGGGACAGAGGAGCTACACCTTC
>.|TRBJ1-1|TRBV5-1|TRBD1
CASSRPGYRDRVTEAFF
TGCGCCAGCAGCCGCCCCGGGTACCGGGACAGGGTAACTGAAGCTTTCTTT
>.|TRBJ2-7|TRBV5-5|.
CASSRGHSTYEQYF
TGTGCCAGCAGCCGCGGACACAGCACCTACGAGCAGTACTTC
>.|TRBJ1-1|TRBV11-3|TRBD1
CASSKQGALGTEAFF
TGTGCCAGCAGCAAACAGGGGGCGTTGGGCACTGAAGCTTTCTTT
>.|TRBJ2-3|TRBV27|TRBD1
CASSFLGQGNTDTQYF
TGTGCCAGCAGTTTTCTGGGACAGGGGAACACAGATACGCAGTATTTT
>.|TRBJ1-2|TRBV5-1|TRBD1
CASSLGGQNNYGYTF
TGCGCCAGCAGCTTGGGGGGACAGAATAACTATGGCTACACCTTC
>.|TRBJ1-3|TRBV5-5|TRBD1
CASSSGQGTHYSGNTIYF
TGTGCCAGCAGCTCGGGACAGGGAACCCACTACTCTGGAAACACCATATATTTT
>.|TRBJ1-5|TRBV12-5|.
CASGPPGGMGQPQHF
TGTGCTAGTGGTCCCCCCGGGGGTATGGGACAGCCCCAGCATTTT
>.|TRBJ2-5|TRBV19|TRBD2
CASSIVSSGRSETQYF
TGTGCCAGTAGTATAGTCTCTAGCGGGAGGTCCGAGACCCAGTACTTC
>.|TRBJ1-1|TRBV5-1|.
CASSLSPGTEAFF
TGCGCCAGCAGCTTGAGCCCGGGCACTGAAGCTTTCTTT
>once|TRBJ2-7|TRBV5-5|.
CASSSDLRALGEQYF
TGTGCCAGCAGCTCCGATCTGAGGGCCTTAGGGGAGCAGTACTTC
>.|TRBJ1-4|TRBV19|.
CASSDSPGATNEKLFF
TGTGCCAGTAGTGATTCGCCAGGGGCAACTAATGAAAAACTGTTTTTT
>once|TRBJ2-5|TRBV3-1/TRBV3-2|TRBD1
CASSPRQGLSRETQYF
TGTGCCAGCAGCCCCCGACAGGGCCTCTCCAGAGAGACCCAGTACTTC
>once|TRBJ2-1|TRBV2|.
CASRAGSSSYNEQFF
TGTGCCAGCAGGGCAGGCTCGAGCTCCTACAATGAGCAGTTCTTC
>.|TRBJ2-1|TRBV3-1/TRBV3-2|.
CASSQDMRTLNEQFF
TGTGCCAGCAGCCAAGATATGAGGACTCTCAATGAGCAGTTCTTC
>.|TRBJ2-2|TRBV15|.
CATSSTLGDGGGELFF
TGTGCCACCAGCAGTACGTTAGGGGATGGTGGCGGGGAGCTGTTTTTT
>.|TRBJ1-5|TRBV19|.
CASSTRTGYSNQPQHF
TGTGCCAGTAGTACCCGGACGGGATATAGCAATCAGCCCCAGCATTTT
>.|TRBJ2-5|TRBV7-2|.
CASSSQANQETQYF
TGTGCCAGCAGCTCCCAAGCGAACCAAGAGACCCAGTACTTC
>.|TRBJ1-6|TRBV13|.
CASRGSYNSPLHF
TGTGCCAGCAGGGGGAGCTATAATTCACCCCTCCACTTT
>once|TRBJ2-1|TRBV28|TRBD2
CASSFRPSGMGHNEQFF
TGTGCCAGCAGTTTTCGGCCTAGCGGGATGGGGCACAATGAGCAGTTCTTC
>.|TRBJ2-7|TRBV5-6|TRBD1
CASSSGTGVSYEQYF
TGTGCCAGCAGCTCTGGGACAGGGGTATCCTACGAGCAGTACTTC
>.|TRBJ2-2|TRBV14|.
CASSRRGAAGELFF
TGTGCCAGCAGCCGCAGAGGAGCGGCCGGGGAGCTGTTTTTT
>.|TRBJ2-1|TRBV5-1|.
CASSREIYNEQFF
TGCGCCAGCAGCCGGGAAATCTACAATGAGCAGTTCTTC
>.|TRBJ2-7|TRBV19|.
CASSVTGTSPGEQYF
TGTGCCAGTAGTGTGACAGGAACTTCGCCAGGCGAGCAGTACTTC
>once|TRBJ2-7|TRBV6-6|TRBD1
CASSSAGTGDGEQYF
TGTGCCAGCAGTTCCGCCGGGACAGGGGACGGCGAGCAGTACTTC
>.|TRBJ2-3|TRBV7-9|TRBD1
CASSLTGGADTQYF
TGTGCCAGCAGCTTAACAGGGGGCGCAGATACGCAGTATTTT
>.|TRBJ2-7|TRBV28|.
CASSLYQGSYEQYF
TGTGCCAGCAGTTTATACCAGGGATCCTACGAGCAGTACTTC
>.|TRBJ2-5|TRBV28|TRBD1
CASRERQGYQETQYF
TGTGCCAGCAGAGAGAGACAGGGTTACCAAGAGACCCAGTACTTC
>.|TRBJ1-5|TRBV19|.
CASSSQRGGGQPQHF
TGTGCCAGTAGTTCCCAAAGGGGAGGGGGTCAGCCCCAGCATTTT
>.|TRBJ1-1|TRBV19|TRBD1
CATINRDRGPSTEAFF
TGTGCCACAATCAACCGGGACAGGGGGCCGAGCACTGAAGCTTTCTTT
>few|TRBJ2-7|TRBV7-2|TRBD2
CASSLASGSGYEQYF
TGTGCCAGCAGCTTAGCTAGCGGGAGCGGGTACGAGCAGTACTTC
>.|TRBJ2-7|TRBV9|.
CASSPRGGGARDEQYF
TGTGCCAGCAGCCCCCGAGGAGGGGGCGCACGGGACGAGCAGTACTTC
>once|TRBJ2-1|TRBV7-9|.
CASTPTSSNEQFF
TGTGCCAGCACCCCCACTAGCTCCAATGAGCAGTTCTTC
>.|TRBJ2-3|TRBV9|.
CASSGGGARTDTQYF
TGTGCCAGCAGCGGAGGGGGGGCCCGCACAGATACGCAGTATTTT
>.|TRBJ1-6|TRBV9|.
CASSPRQDNSPLHF
TGTGCCAGCAGCCCTAGACAGGATAATTCACCCCTCCACTTT
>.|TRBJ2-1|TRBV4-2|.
CASSPPRGGEQFF
TGTGCCAGCAGCCCACCTAGGGGGGGGGAGCAGTTCTTC